What follows are 23 T cell receptor beta chains derived from one specimen sequenced in a study of shared clonotypes between healthy human individuals. Sequencing was performed with immunoSEQ multiplex PCR; in TCRdb, only in-frame clones are kept and a portion is missing. The sample records over 1.5 million clones, approximately 98% being singletons. Specimen: naive CD4+ T cells sorted from blood. Indicated subset: CD45RA+ positively selected. These receptors originate from a man aged 25 to 40 in good health.

The rearrangement joins TRBV27 to TRBJ2-5, with 14 bases matching TRBD2. The CDR3 runs to 21 residues. V dropped 5 bases and J dropped 4; count of bases not matched to a gene: 21. CDR1 is MNHEY, CDR2 SMNVEV, per germline (reference sequence). Here the CDR3 reads CASSQRRPGLAGVGRGETQYF. The CDR3 DNA is TGTGCCAGCAGTCAGCGCAGGCCGGGACTAGCGGGAGTTGGGAGAGGAGAGACCCAGTACTTC.

This chain joins TRBV28 and TRBJ2-7; D might be TRBD2 (6 bases). The V gene lost 5 bases and the J gene lost 6 bases, with 23 bases spanning the gap. This CDR3 contains 16 residues. Germline CDR1 is MDHEN and CDR2 is SYDVKM. The DNA for the CDR3 is TGTGCCAGCAGTCCCCACATCAAACGGGAGAAGGGCGAGCAGTACTTC. This gives the protein CASSPHIKREKGEQYF.

Note on this clone: This same CDR3 is encoded by further DNA sequences in the sample. The rearrangement joins TRBV5-1 to TRBJ2-1; TRBD1 matches at 8 bases. This CDR3 is 14 amino acids long. CDR1 and CDR2 (germline): SGHRS, YFSETQ. Losses at the gene ends were 4 bases for V and 4 bases for J; bases not matched to a gene: 4. The CDR3 region is CASSQDRVYNEQFF. DNA for the CDR3: TGCGCCAGCAGCCAGGACAGGGTGTACAATGAGCAGTTCTTC.

About this clone itself: This sample includes further DNA sequences coding for the same CDR3. The CDR3 region has the DNA TGTGCCAGCAGTGAACAGGGGGCGTTATACGAGCAGTACTTC. This encodes CASSEQGALYEQYF. The chain joins TRBV2 to TRBJ2-7; 8 bases are a match to TRBD1. V trimming: 2 bases; J trimming: 4 bases; junction bases outside the gene matches: 4. This CDR3 comprises 14 residues. Germline CDR1 reads SNHLY; CDR2 reads FYNNEI.

The V gene is TRBV25-1, the J gene TRBJ1-1, with a possible D match to TRBD1 (6 bases). The CDR3 is 13 amino acids. Between the trimmed V and J ends, which lost 7 bases and 5 bases, there was a span of 14 bases. CDR1 and CDR2 (germline): MGHDK, SYGVNS. The CDR3 region is CASIQRGRTEAFF. CDR3 in DNA: TGTGCCAGCATCCAAAGGGGGAGAACTGAAGCTTTCTTT. Together with reference TRBV25-1 and TRBJ1-1, the CDR3 gives the full variable domain: EADIYQTPRYLVIGTGKKITLECSQTMGHDKMYWYQQDPGMELHLIHYSYGVNSTEKGDLSSESTVSRIRTEHFPLTLESARPSHTSQYLCASIQRGRTEAFFGQGTRLTVV.

J is TRBJ2-1 and V is TRBV5-4; 8 nucleotides agree with TRBD1. Losses at the gene ends were 4 bases for V and 7 bases for J; bases not matched to a gene: 7. The CDR3 covers 14 residues. Germline V CDR1 and CDR2: SGHNT, YYREEE (reference sequence). For the CDR3, the DNA is TGTGCCAGCAGCACTGGACAGGGTAGGAATGAGCAGTTCTTC. It is translated as CASSTGQGRNEQFF.

In its sample, this clone was seen once. The chain carries TRBV5-4 and TRBJ2-2, with 8 positions matching TRBD2. V was pared by 4 bases and J by 6 bases, with 11 bases of the junction left unmatched. This CDR3 is 16 amino acids long. Germline CDR1 and CDR2: SGHNT and YYREEE (reference sequence). The CDR3 region is CASSPRSGGGPGELFF. For the CDR3, the DNA is TGTGCCAGCAGCCCCCGGTCGGGGGGGGGCCCCGGGGAGCTGTTTTTT.

V is TRBV6-5 and J is TRBJ2-7; 10 bases agree with TRBD2. There are 14 residues in the CDR3. CDR1 and CDR2 from the germline V gene are MNHEY and SVGAGI. The ends lost 6 bases at V and 5 bases at J; junction bases unmatched: 7. CDR3 in DNA: TGTGCCAGCAGACAGACTAGCGGGTTCCACGAGCAGTACTTC. It translates to CASRQTSGFHEQYF.

This chain uses TRBV10-2 with TRBJ2-7; perhaps TRBD1 as D (6 bases). Germline CDR1 WSHSY, CDR2 SAAADI. The CDR3 is made up of 15 amino acids. V was cut by 3 bases and J by 0 bases, with 12 bases left in between. The CDR3 DNA sequence: TGCGCCAGCAGTGATAGGGACAAGCTCTCCTACGAGCAGTACTTC. Its protein product is CASSDRDKLSYEQYF.

The genes are TRBV28 and TRBJ1-1, with a weak D call TRBD1 (5 bases). Germline CDR1 is MDHEN and CDR2 is SYDVKM. CDR3 length equals 12 residues. The V end lost 2 bases, the J end lost 7 bases, and 8 bases lay between the germline ends. Here the CDR3 DNA reads TGTGCCAGCAGTTTAAGGGGTTTTGAAGCTTTCTTT. This sequence encodes CASSLRGFEAFF.

The chain combines TRBV7-6 with TRBJ2-1; TRBD2 agrees at 8 bases. V lost 4 bases, J lost 4 bases, and 12 bases stayed unmatched. The CDR3 loop spans 17 amino acids. CDR1 is SGHVS and CDR2 is FNYEAQ in the germline V gene. CDR3 coding DNA: TGTGCCAGCAGCTACCTGGGGGAGCGGGAGCCTTACAATGAGCAGTTCTTC. Its protein is CASSYLGEREPYNEQFF. Using reference TRBV7-6 and TRBJ2-1 for the parts outside the CDR3, the full variable domain is GAGVSQSPRYKVTKRGQDVALRCDPISGHVSLYWYRQALGQGPEFLTYFNYEAQQDKSGLPNDRFSAERPEGSISTLTIQRTEQRDSAMYRCASSYLGEREPYNEQFFGPGTRLTVL.

The rearrangement joins TRBV27 to TRBJ2-5; 9 nucleotides agree with TRBD1. The germline CDR1 and CDR2 sequences are MNHEY and SMNVEV (reference sequence). V trimming: 5 bases; J trimming: 2 bases; junction bases outside the gene matches: 12. CDR3 length: 17 amino acids. The CDR3 protein is CASSPYRGRDKQETQYF. CDR3 sequence (DNA): TGTGCCAGCAGTCCTTACAGGGGGCGGGACAAACAAGAGACCCAGTACTTC.

The rearrangement links TRBV5-4 to TRBJ1-2, with 7 bases that match TRBD1. The CDR3 runs 13 residues. In germline, CDR1 is SGHNT, CDR2 YYREEE (reference sequence). J lost 6 bases, V lost 2 bases, and 4 bases had no gene match. The CDR3 sequence: CASSFGDRDGYTF. The CDR3 DNA follows: TGTGCCAGCAGCTTTGGCGACAGGGATGGCTACACCTTC.

The gene calls are TRBV6-6 and TRBJ1-4, with a possible D match to TRBD1 (5 bases). Looked up from germline, CDR1 is MNHNY and CDR2 is SVGAGI (reference sequence). V lost 6 bases and J 8 bases, leaving 10 bases between the germline ends. The CDR3 has 12 residues. The CDR3 is CASRSDREKLFF. CDR3 DNA sequence: TGTGCCAGCAGATCTGACAGAGAAAAACTGTTTTTT.

The chain has TRBV19 and TRBJ2-3; 8 bases fit TRBD1. The CDR3 has 12 amino acids. The V gene end was trimmed by 5 bases and the J gene end by 10 bases; junction bases not matched to a gene: 5. Germline V gene lookup returns CDR1 LNHDA and CDR2 SQIVND (reference sequence). This CDR3 is CASSPGQGPQYF. In DNA form, the CDR3 reads TGTGCCAGTAGTCCCGGACAGGGTCCGCAGTATTTT.

As regards this clone: The same CDR3 also results from other DNA sequences found in this sample. The chain joins TRBV5-1 to TRBJ2-1, with a tentative D call TRBD2 (5 bases). Trimming removed 1 base from V and 4 bases from J, with 6 bases in between. The CDR3 extends over 13 amino acids. CDR1 is SGHRS and CDR2 is YFSETQ in the germline V gene. The CDR3 sequence: CASSLSGYNEQFF. For the CDR3, the DNA is TGCGCCAGCAGCTTGTCGGGGTACAATGAGCAGTTCTTC.

The rearrangement uses TRBV25-1 and TRBJ2-7; 8 nucleotides match TRBD1. The ends lost 4 bases at V and 4 bases at J; junction bases unmatched: 6. Germline values: CDR1 MGHDK, CDR2 SYGVNS. This CDR3 is built from 14 residues. The CDR3 region is CASSATGGMYEQYF. The CDR3 DNA reads TGTGCCAGCAGTGCTACAGGGGGTATGTACGAGCAGTACTTC.

The V gene is TRBV11-3, the J gene TRBJ2-7, with 7 positions matching TRBD2. V shed 2 bases and J 7 bases; nucleotides not matched to a gene: 5. The CDR3 totals 13 residues. Germline values: CDR1 SGHNT, CDR2 YENEEA. CDR3 nucleotide sequence: TGTGCCAGCAGCTTATCTGGCGGGAGTGAGCAGTACTTC. Protein: CASSLSGGSEQYF.

The genes are TRBV7-7 and TRBJ2-1; perhaps D is TRBD1 or TRBD2 (5 bases each). The CDR3 is 14 residues long. Germline loops: CDR1 SSHAT, CDR2 FNYEAQ (reference sequence). V was cut by 5 bases and J by 6 bases, with 14 bases left in between. CDR3 residues: CASSHGTAGNEQFF. CDR3 DNA: TGTGCCAGCAGCCACGGGACCGCGGGCAATGAGCAGTTCTTC.

J is TRBJ2-1 and V is TRBV2; possible D gene TRBD2, 6 bases. CDR1 and CDR2 (germline): SNHLY, FYNNEI. The CDR3 consists of 11 residues. The ends were cut back, 7 bases at V and 15 bases at J, with 16 bases in the middle. The CDR3 sequence is CASISRGMRFF. In nucleotides, the CDR3 is TGTGCCAGCATCTCTCGCGGGATGAGGTTCTTC.

This chain links TRBV29-1 with TRBJ2-5; D may be TRBD2 (5 bases). The CDR3 has 13 amino acids. The germline V gene encodes CDR1 SQVTM and CDR2 ANQGSEA. The V end was cut by 6 bases, the J end by 1 base, with 12 bases between. CDR3 region: CSVGGRLQETQYF. DNA for the CDR3: TGCAGCGTCGGAGGACGGCTCCAAGAGACCCAGTACTTC.

The chain couples TRBV6-6 to TRBJ2-7; TRBD1 agrees at 7 bases. Germline-derived CDR1 and CDR2 are MNHNY and SVGAGI (reference sequence). The CDR3 consists of 13 residues. V lost 6 bases and J lost 2; bases outside the gene matches: 4. The CDR3 protein is CASRETGTYEQYF. In nucleotides, the CDR3 is TGTGCCAGCAGGGAGACAGGGACCTACGAGCAGTACTTC.

The chain has TRBV2 and TRBJ2-2; possible D gene TRBD2, 6 bases. This CDR3 contains 15 residues. Trimming left V 3 bases short and J 1 base short, with 9 bases between. CDR1 and CDR2 (germline): SNHLY, FYNNEI. The CDR3 reads CASSEISGNTGELFF. In DNA, the CDR3 is TGTGCCAGCAGTGAGATTAGCGGGAACACCGGGGAGCTGTTTTTT.